The present entry profiles one TCR beta chain with its context. Its cognate antigen has yet to be identified. No base quality information exists; no much larger clone differs at one position. At the junction V is shortened by 4 bases and J by 4 bases; bases outside the gene matches: 4. Via the germline V gene (reference sequence), CDR1 is MNHEY and CDR2 SMNVEV. Measured from the cysteine to the phenylalanine, the CDR3 is 13 residues long. Only the CDR3 DNA stays, 39 bases, in frame from base 1. The data stem from a study of blood T cell repertoires in COVID-19 (dated by TCRdb to 2020 to 2022). Background on the whole study: Collaborator samples came from the United States, Italy and Spain and covered acute and convalescent phases of COVID-19. Samples came from the ongoing ImmuneRACE study (first 160 participants) plus 1,254 subjects from 6 global collaborators. Sample metadata almost always included a de-identified subject ID, COVID-19 status, age in years and sex. Deeply sampled blood TCRbeta repertoires from subjects exposed to, actively infected with, or recovered from COVID-19 were included in the dataset. HLA class I and class II types, where available, came from metadata supplied by the sample provider rather than from assay-based typing. The prospective study material was composed of cDNA or gDNA derived from T cells, B-cell-depleted T cells, or PBMCs. The repertoires were made available in a free public database intended to serve as a resource for research on the immune response to SARS-CoV-2.

At one collaborating source in Seattle, patients were enrolled during active infection and were followed longitudinally through the course of disease. The collaborating institutions used their own protocols to collect whole blood in K2EDTA tubes. For TCRbeta analysis, collaborator samples were shipped as frozen whole blood, as isolated PBMCs, or as DNA extracted from either sample type. The immunoSEQ Assay, a bias-controlled multiplex PCR, was used to amplify TCRbeta CDR3 regions from genomic DNA. Under the source paper's analysis protocol: The number of nucleated cells in each sample was estimated by amplification of reference gene primers within the assay. To quantify the absolute abundance of each unique TCRbeta CDR3 rearrangement, sequence reads were collapsed and filtered. Productive Simpson clonality was computed per sample as the square root of Simpson's diversity index over productive rearrangements. Held by TCRdb, this immuneACCESS table contains in-frame sequences only and omits some clones. Under half of the omission traces to an unresolved V gene where checked; the cause of the rest is unknown. Clone size and V and J calls were adopted from that table, with D and trimming inferred from the DNA. The sample table lists about 530,000 clones, approximately 88% of them with a count of one. Roughly 8.3% of the sample is in the top ten clones.

Here is what the overall study found, with its caveats: The quantity of clinical and demographic metadata differed by source and by participant and was supplied without curation.

This sequence uses TRBV27 and TRBJ2-7; 7 central bases correspond to TRBD2. Material: peripheral blood. This TCR was sampled from a woman aged 45 to 65 with COVID-19, enrolled during active disease. The bases are TGTGCCAGCAGTTCCGTCGGGGGGTACGAGCAGTACTTC. It translates to CASSSVGGYEQYF.